This T cell receptor beta chain appears in the sequencing data of a study of cytomegalovirus exposure and HLA in healthy donors. Study context: From donors who were HLA-typed, an early data release held 80 million or so unique TCRs.

13 Jbeta primers and 60 Vbeta primers were used for the PCR. The data were produced by immunoSEQ multiplex PCR, yet TCRdb's version contains in-frame clones alone and is incomplete. The top ten hold 3% to 3.5% of the sample, which has more than 140,000 clones, roughly 78% seen once. Trimming removed 2 bases from V and 2 bases from J, with 10 bases in between. This CDR3 region has 14 residues. Germline-derived CDR1 and CDR2 are MNHNS and SASEGT. The rearrangement uses TRBV6-1 and TRBJ2-7; the D is unclear. Sequencing was performed on PBMCs. The TCR sequence derives from a man aged 18 to 30 in good health and CMV-seropositive. CDR3 protein: CASSELSPPYEQYF. The DNA for the CDR3 is TGTGCCAGCAGTGAATTATCCCCCCCCTACGAGCAGTACTTC.